The rows below give T cell receptor beta chains drawn from one sample of a study of blood T cell repertoires in COVID-19. Assay: immunoSEQ multiplex PCR; the TCRdb copy retains only in-frame clones and omits some. Among some 140,000 clones, roughly 87% were seen once, and the ten largest hold 15% to 20%. Sequences were obtained from PBMCs or T cells enriched from blood (not recorded which). These TCRs come from a man aged 25 to 40 who had recovered from COVID-19. The CDR3 runs from the conserved cysteine through the conserved F or W. A D gene is named only where the DNA matches it firmly. A clone size is listed for some rows: how often the clone was seen (once, few, many), or a class if it is expanded.

>TRBJ2-1|TRBD2|TRBV7-9|.
TGTGCCAGCAGCGGACTAGCGGATTCCTACAATGAGCAGTTCTTC
CASSGLADSYNEQFF
>TRBJ2-5|TRBD2|TRBV18|.
TGTGCCAGCTCACCTCAAGAACTAGCGGGAGGCGAGACCCAGTACTTC
CASSPQELAGGETQYF
>TRBJ2-7|.|TRBV5-5|.
TGTGCCAGCAGTAGGGGTGGAGTGGAAGGCTACGAGCAGTACTTC
CASSRGGVEGYEQYF
>TRBJ2-1|TRBD1|TRBV25-1|.
TGTGCCAGCAGTGAGTCGGGACAGGGGGTGCGGGAGCAGTTCTTC
CASSESGQGVREQFF
>TRBJ2-5|TRBD2|TRBV18|.
TGTGCCAGCTCTAGGAGCGGGAGGGATGGCGAGACCCAGTACTTC
CASSRSGRDGETQYF
>TRBJ2-3|TRBD1|TRBV5-1|.
TGCGCCAGCAGCACAGGACAGGGAAGCACAGATACGCAGTATTTT
CASSTGQGSTDTQYF
>TRBJ2-5|TRBD1|TRBV19|.
TGTGCCAGTAGTATGCCGGGACAGGGTCAAGAGACCCAGTACTTC
CASSMPGQGQETQYF
>TRBJ2-3|TRBD2|TRBV15|.
TGTGCCACCAGCAGTATGCTAGCGGGAGCCTCAGATACGCAGTATTTT
CATSSMLAGASDTQYF
>TRBJ2-3|TRBD2|TRBV9|.
TGTGCCAGCAGCGTAGGAAGTCTAGCGGGACCTACAGATACGCAGTATTTT
CASSVGSLAGPTDTQYF
>TRBJ1-6|.|TRBV14|.
TGTGCCAGCAGCCTGGAACAGAATAATTCACCCCTCCACTTT
CASSLEQNNSPLHF
>TRBJ2-3|.|TRBV29-1|.
TGCAGCGTTGAACCCACAGCCCGACGGGATACGCAGTATTTT
CSVEPTARRDTQYF
>TRBJ2-5|TRBD2|TRBV9|.
TGTGCCAGCAGCGTAGGGCTAGCGGGGGTACAAGAGACCCAGTACTTC
CASSVGLAGVQETQYF
>TRBJ1-1|.|TRBV5-8|.
TGTGCCAGCAGCTTGGCCAGGGGCAGCGACACTGAAGCTTTCTTT
CASSLARGSDTEAFF
>TRBJ1-5|TRBD1|TRBV5-4|.
TGTGCCAGCAGCCCACAGAAAAACCGGGACAGGGGACAGCCCCAGCATTTT
CASSPQKNRDRGQPQHF
>TRBJ2-1|TRBD2|TRBV11-2|.
TGTGCCAGCAGCCCCCGGACTAGCGGGACCTACAATGAGCAGTTCTTC
CASSPRTSGTYNEQFF
>TRBJ2-5|.|TRBV14|.
TGTGCCAGCAGCCAAGACAGGGAAGGAAAGACCCAGTACTTC
CASSQDREGKTQYF
>TRBJ2-1|TRBD1|TRBV24-1|.
TGTGCCACCAGGCGGACGACAGGGCGAGGGTACAATGAGCAGTTCTTC
CATRRTTGRGYNEQFF
>TRBJ1-3|TRBD1|TRBV19|once
TGTGCCAGTAGTCCCAACCGGGACAGGGGGCTTAGAAACACCATATATTTT
CASSPNRDRGLRNTIYF
>TRBJ1-2|.|TRBV6-5|.
TGTGCCAGCAGAGTGGAACCGAGGGCGGGCTACACCTTC
CASRVEPRAGYTF
>TRBJ1-4|.|TRBV10-3|once
TGTGCCATCGGCCCCGGGACAACTAATGAAAAACTGTTTTTT
CAIGPGTTNEKLFF
>TRBJ2-1|TRBD1|TRBV30|.
TGTGCCTGGGACAGGGTGGCCAGCAATGAGCAGTTCTTC
CAWDRVASNEQFF
>TRBJ1-1|.|TRBV19|few
TGTGCCAGTAGGATGGGAGCGGTAACTGAAGCTTTCTTT
CASRMGAVTEAFF
>TRBJ2-5|TRBD2|TRBV19|.
TGTGCCAGTAGTACCTGGACTAGCGGGGGAGAGACCCAGTACTTC
CASSTWTSGGETQYF
>TRBJ2-3|TRBD2|TRBV2|.
TGTGCCAGACAATTAGCGGGAGGTCCTAGCACAGATACGCAGTATTTT
CARQLAGGPSTDTQYF
>TRBJ2-7|TRBD2|TRBV5-6|.
TGTGCCAGCAGCTTGGTCGCGGGAGGGTACGAGCAGTACTTC
CASSLVAGGYEQYF
>TRBJ2-6|TRBD1|TRBV30|.
TGTGCCTGGAGGGACAGGGCATTAAGCTCTGGGGCCAACGTCCTGACTTTC
CAWRDRALSSGANVLTF
>TRBJ2-1|TRBD2|TRBV2|few
TGTGCCAGCAGTCCTAGCGGGGGTGGCTACAATGAGCAGTTCTTC
CASSPSGGGYNEQFF
>TRBJ1-5|.|TRBV19|once
TGTGCCAGTAGTATAAGGGAGGGCAATCAGCCCCAGCATTTT
CASSIREGNQPQHF
>TRBJ1-1|.|TRBV2|.
TGTGCCAGTGGGACAAACATGAACACTGAAGCTTTCTTT
CASGTNMNTEAFF
>TRBJ1-6|TRBD1|TRBV6-5|.
TGTGCCAGCAGACAGGGGGCTACATATAATTCACCCCTCCACTTT
CASRQGATYNSPLHF
>TRBJ2-2|.|TRBV27|.
TGTGCCAGCAGTTTAAGTGCGGGGAACACCGGGGAGCTGTTTTTT
CASSLSAGNTGELFF
>TRBJ2-7|.|TRBV7-9|.
TGTGCCAGCAGCTTCGACAGTTACGAGCAGTACTTC
CASSFDSYEQYF
>TRBJ1-6|.|TRBV27|.
TGTGCCAGCAGCGGTAGGCTAGATCTAGTTTCACCCCTCCACTTT
CASSGRLDLVSPLHF
>TRBJ1-1|TRBD1|TRBV5-1|.
TGCGCCAGCAGCTTGGTACAGGGGGCCGAAAAAGCTTTCTTT
CASSLVQGAEKAFF
>TRBJ2-7|TRBD2|TRBV4-2|few
TGTGCCAGCAGCCAAGATACGACTAGCGGCTCCTACGAGCAGTACTTC
CASSQDTTSGSYEQYF
>TRBJ1-2|TRBD1|TRBV19|.
TGTGCCAGTAGCCCACAGGGGGTATTTGGCTACACCTTC
CASSPQGVFGYTF
>TRBJ1-1|.|TRBV11-2|.
TGTGCCAGCAGCTGGACGGACAGCGGAGGCACTGAAGCTTTCTTT
CASSWTDSGGTEAFF
>TRBJ1-6|.|TRBV5-4|.
TGTGCCAGCAACAAGGGAGGTAATTCACCCCTCCACTTT
CASNKGGNSPLHF
>TRBJ1-5|.|TRBV4-1|.
TGCGCCAGCAGCCTAGCGGGTCCGAGGTCAGATCAGCCCCAGCATTTT
CASSLAGPRSDQPQHF
>TRBJ2-7|TRBD2|TRBV19|.
TGTGCCAGTAGTACCGGGACTAGCGTGCCCTACGAGCAGTACTTC
CASSTGTSVPYEQYF
>TRBJ2-2|TRBD1|TRBV5-1|.
TGCGCCAGCAGCCCAGACGGCCACAGGGGTGGCGGGGAGCTGTTTTTT
CASSPDGHRGGGELFF
>TRBJ1-6|.|TRBV9|few
TGTGCCAGCAGCGCCCGGACAGATAATTCACCCCTCCACTTT
CASSARTDNSPLHF
>TRBJ1-1|.|TRBV27|once
TGTGCCAGCAGTTCCCAGTACGACCGGAGCGGTACTGAAGCTTTCTTT
CASSSQYDRSGTEAFF